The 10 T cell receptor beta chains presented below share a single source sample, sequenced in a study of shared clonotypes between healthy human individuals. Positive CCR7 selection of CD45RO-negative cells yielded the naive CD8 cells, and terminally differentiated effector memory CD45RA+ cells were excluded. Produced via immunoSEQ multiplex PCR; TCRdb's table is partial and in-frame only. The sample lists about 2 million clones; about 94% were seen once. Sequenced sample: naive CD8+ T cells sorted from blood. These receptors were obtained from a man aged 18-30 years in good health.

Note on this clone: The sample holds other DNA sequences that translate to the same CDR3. CDR3 protein: CASSYPGQEAFF. The CDR3 DNA sequence: TGTGCCAGCAGTTACCCGGGACAGGAAGCTTTCTTT. This chain connects TRBV6-5 to TRBJ1-1; 7 nucleotides line up with TRBD1. The CDR3 totals 12 residues. CDR1 and CDR2 from the germline V gene are MNHEY and SVGAGI. The V gene end was trimmed by 2 bases and the J gene end by 8 bases; junction bases not matched to a gene: 2.

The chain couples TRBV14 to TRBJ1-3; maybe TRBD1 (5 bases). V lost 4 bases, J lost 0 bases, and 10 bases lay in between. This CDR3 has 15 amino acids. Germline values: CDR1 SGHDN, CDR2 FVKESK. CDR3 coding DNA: TGTGCCAGCAGCCCGGGACGGACCTCTGGAAACACCATATATTTT. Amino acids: CASSPGRTSGNTIYF.

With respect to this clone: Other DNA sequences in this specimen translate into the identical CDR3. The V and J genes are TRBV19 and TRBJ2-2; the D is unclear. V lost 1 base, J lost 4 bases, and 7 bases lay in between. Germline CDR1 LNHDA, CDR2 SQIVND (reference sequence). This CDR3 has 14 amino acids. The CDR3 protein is CASSIGEGTGELFF. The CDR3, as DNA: TGTGCCAGTAGTATAGGCGAAGGCACCGGGGAGCTGTTTTTT.

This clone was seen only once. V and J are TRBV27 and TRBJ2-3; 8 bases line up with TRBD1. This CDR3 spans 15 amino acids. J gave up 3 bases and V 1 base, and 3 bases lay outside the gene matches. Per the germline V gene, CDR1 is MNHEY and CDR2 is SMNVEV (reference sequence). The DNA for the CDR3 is TGTGCCAGCAGTTTATACCAGGGGGCGACAGATACGCAGTATTTT. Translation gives CASSLYQGATDTQYF.

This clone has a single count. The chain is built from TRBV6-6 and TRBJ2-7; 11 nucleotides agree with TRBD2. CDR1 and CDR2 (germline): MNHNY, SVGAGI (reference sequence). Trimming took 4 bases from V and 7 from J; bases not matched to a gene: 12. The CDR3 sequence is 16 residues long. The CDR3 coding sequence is TGTGCCAGCAGTTCCCCGGAGACTAGCGGGACGGGTGAGCAGTACTTC. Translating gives CASSSPETSGTGEQYF.

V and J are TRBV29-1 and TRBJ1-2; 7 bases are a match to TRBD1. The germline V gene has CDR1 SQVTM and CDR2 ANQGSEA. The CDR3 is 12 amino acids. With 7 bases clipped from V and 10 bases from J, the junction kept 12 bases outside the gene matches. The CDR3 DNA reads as TGCAGCGCTGAGGTAGGGGGCTTACTCTACACCTTC. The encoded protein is CSAEVGGLLYTF.

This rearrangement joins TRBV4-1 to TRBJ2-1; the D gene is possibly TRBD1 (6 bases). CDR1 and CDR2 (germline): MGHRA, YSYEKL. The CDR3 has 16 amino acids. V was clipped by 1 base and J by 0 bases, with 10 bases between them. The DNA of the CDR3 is TGCGCCAGCAGCCAAGCTCAGGGGAGCTCCTACAATGAGCAGTTCTTC. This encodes CASSQAQGSSYNEQFF.

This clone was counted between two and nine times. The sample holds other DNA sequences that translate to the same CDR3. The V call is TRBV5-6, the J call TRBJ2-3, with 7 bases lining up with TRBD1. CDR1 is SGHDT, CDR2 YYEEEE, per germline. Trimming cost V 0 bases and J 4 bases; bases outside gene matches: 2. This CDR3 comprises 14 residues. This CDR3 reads CASSLGQGADTQYF. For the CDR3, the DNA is TGTGCCAGCAGCTTGGGGCAGGGGGCAGATACGCAGTATTTT.

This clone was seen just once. CDR3 sequence reads: CATSIRGLADWEEQFF. Written as DNA, the CDR3 is TGTGCCACCAGCATCCGAGGACTAGCGGATTGGGAGGAGCAGTTCTTC. The chain is built from TRBV15 and TRBJ2-1, with 10 bases matching TRBD2. Trimming removed 4 bases from V and 10 bases from J; junction bases left unmatched: 13. The germline V gene has CDR1 LNHNV and CDR2 YYDKDF (reference sequence). This CDR3 is 16 amino acids long.

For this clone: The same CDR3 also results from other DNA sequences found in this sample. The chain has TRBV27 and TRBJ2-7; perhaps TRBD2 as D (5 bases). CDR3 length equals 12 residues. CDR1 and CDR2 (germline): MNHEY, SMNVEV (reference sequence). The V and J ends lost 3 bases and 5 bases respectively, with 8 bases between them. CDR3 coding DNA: TGTGCCAGCAGTTTCACCGGGAACGAGCAGTACTTC. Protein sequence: CASSFTGNEQYF.